The present TCR beta chain was sequenced within a study of blood T cell repertoires in COVID-19. Overall study context: Nucleic acid was either cDNA or gDNA, and it came from T cells, B-cell-depleted T cells, or PBMCs.

The V end lost 5 bases, the J end lost 1 base, and 5 bases lay between the germline ends. This CDR3 contains 12 residues. In assigning cohorts, the study relied on participant-reported clinical history. What the recovered Cohort 3 donors had was two negative PCRs, clearance, or symptom resolution. As handled by the study authors: Amplification with reference gene primers provided the estimates of nucleated cell counts. The repertoire was sequenced with immunoSEQ multiplex PCR; TCRdb's copy has only in-frame clones and lacks some. Clone size and the V and J calls come from that table; the DNA yielded D and trimming. The sample has 500,000 or so clones, 87% seen once.

The sample taken for sequencing was PBMCs or T cells enriched from blood (not recorded which). The TCR sequence derives from a woman aged 18-29 years who had recovered from COVID-19. This sequence joins TRBV12-3 or TRBV12-4 and TRBJ1-2; no firm D call. CDR3 DNA: TGTGCCAGCAGTACACATAACTATGGCTACACCTTC. This sequence encodes CASSTHNYGYTF.